These T cell receptor beta chains were read from a single sample in a study of T-cell memory formation after mild COVID-19. TCRdb independently ran MiXCR on the 5' RACE reads; one entry per CDR3 protein. The profile covers more than 150,000 distinct CDR3 sequences, with about 20% appearing a single time and roughly 23% taken by the ten largest. Sequenced input: PBMCs or a T cell subset sorted from them (not recorded which). Receptors were obtained from an adult woman who had mild COVID-19 (a few samples of this study predate the infection). Cell type and time point are not known. CDR3s include the opening cysteine and the closing phenylalanine or tryptophan. The D gene is left open where the match is weak. The size entry is marked missing in some rows and otherwise reads once, few, many or a size class.

CDR3 DNA: TGTGCCAGCAGAGGACAGGGAGGTCAGCCCCAGCATTTT; CDR3 protein: CASRGQGGQPQHF; V gene: TRBV6-5; J gene: TRBJ1-5; clone size: -; D gene: TRBD1
CDR3 DNA: TGTGCCAGCAGCTCCGGGACTAGCGGGAGTACCTACAATGAGCAGTTCTTC; CDR3 protein: CASSSGTSGSTYNEQFF; V gene: TRBV7-9; J gene: TRBJ2-1; clone size: -; D gene: TRBD2
CDR3 DNA: TGCGCCAGCAGCTTGGGCCGACAGGGGGCAACGGGGAATGAGCAGTTCTTC; CDR3 protein: CASSLGRQGATGNEQFF; V gene: TRBV5-1; J gene: TRBJ2-1; clone size: -; D gene: TRBD1
CDR3 DNA: TGTGCCACCTCCAACAGTAGGGGGGCCTCCTACGAGCAGTACTTC; CDR3 protein: CATSNSRGASYEQYF; V gene: TRBV24-1; J gene: TRBJ2-7; clone size: -; D gene: -
CDR3 DNA: TGTGCCAGCAGCCAAGATGGTGCCCCGGGGGAGCAGTACTTC; CDR3 protein: CASSQDGAPGEQYF; V gene: TRBV4-2; J gene: TRBJ2-7; clone size: -; D gene: -
CDR3 DNA: TGTGCCAGCAGATGGAGGTGGAGCTCCTATAATTCACCCCTCCACTTT; CDR3 protein: CASRWRWSSYNSPLHF; V gene: TRBV6-2/TRBV6-3; J gene: TRBJ1-6; clone size: few; D gene: -
CDR3 DNA: TGTGCCTCCACCGGGACAGCGGACTACGAGCAGTACTTC; CDR3 protein: CASTGTADYEQYF; V gene: TRBV30; J gene: TRBJ2-7; clone size: few; D gene: TRBD1
CDR3 DNA: TGTGCCAGCAGCTTATATGCGGGGATTAGCACAGATACGCAGTATTTT; CDR3 protein: CASSLYAGISTDTQYF; V gene: TRBV11-2; J gene: TRBJ2-3; clone size: few; D gene: -
CDR3 DNA: TGCGCCAGCAGCCAAGATAATAGACTAGCGGGGGCAATCTCCTACGAGCAGTACTTC; CDR3 protein: CASSQDNRLAGAISYEQYF; V gene: TRBV4-1; J gene: TRBJ2-7; clone size: -; D gene: TRBD2
CDR3 DNA: TGCGCCAGCAGCCAAGGGGACAGGGACCTCTCCTATAATTCACCCCTCCACTTT; CDR3 protein: CASSQGDRDLSYNSPLHF; V gene: TRBV4-1; J gene: TRBJ1-6; clone size: few; D gene: TRBD1
CDR3 DNA: TGTGCCATCAGCGGGCCCCCGGACAGGGGACATAGAAGTTCACCCCTCCACTTT; CDR3 protein: CAISGPPDRGHRSSPLHF; V gene: TRBV10-3; J gene: TRBJ1-6; clone size: few; D gene: TRBD1
CDR3 DNA: TGTGCCAGCAGTTTCCAGGGGGAAAATGAGCAGTTCTTC; CDR3 protein: CASSFQGENEQFF; V gene: TRBV27; J gene: TRBJ2-1; clone size: -; D gene: TRBD1
CDR3 DNA: TGTGCCAGCAGCTTAGGTGAGGGACTAGCGGGAGACGAGCAGTACTTC; CDR3 protein: CASSLGEGLAGDEQYF; V gene: TRBV7-9; J gene: TRBJ2-7; clone size: -; D gene: TRBD2
CDR3 DNA: TGTGCCAGCAGTGACTCGTTGACCAGCTCGGATGAGCAGTTCTTC; CDR3 protein: CASSDSLTSSDEQFF; V gene: TRBV6-4; J gene: TRBJ2-1; clone size: few; D gene: -
CDR3 DNA: TGTGCCAGCAGCGTCGGGGACAGTGGAAACACCATATATTTT; CDR3 protein: CASSVGDSGNTIYF; V gene: TRBV9; J gene: TRBJ1-3; clone size: -; D gene: TRBD1
CDR3 DNA: TGTGCCACCAGCAGAGATATACGGGAGGACTCCTACGAGCAGTACTTC; CDR3 protein: CATSRDIREDSYEQYF; V gene: TRBV15; J gene: TRBJ2-7; clone size: few; D gene: TRBD2
CDR3 DNA: TGTGCCAGTAGTATAATGTCTGGCCGGATAGACTACAATGAGCAGTTCTTC; CDR3 protein: CASSIMSGRIDYNEQFF; V gene: TRBV19; J gene: TRBJ2-1; clone size: -; D gene: -
CDR3 DNA: TGTGCCAGCAGTGTACTAGAGGGGGGCCACGAGCAGTACTTC; CDR3 protein: CASSVLEGGHEQYF; V gene: TRBV6-1; J gene: TRBJ2-7; clone size: many; D gene: -
CDR3 DNA: TGTGCCACCAGTATGACTAGCGGGAGGGCTCTAGACAATGAGCAGTTCTTC; CDR3 protein: CATSMTSGRALDNEQFF; V gene: TRBV24-1; J gene: TRBJ2-1; clone size: few; D gene: TRBD2
CDR3 DNA: TGCAGTGCTATCTGGCTAGCGGAGAGCTCCTACGAGCAGTACTTC; CDR3 protein: CSAIWLAESSYEQYF; V gene: TRBV20-1; J gene: TRBJ2-7; clone size: few; D gene: TRBD2
CDR3 DNA: TGTGCCAGCAGTTACTCGACACTAGCGGGGGAGGATGAGCAGTTCTTC; CDR3 protein: CASSYSTLAGEDEQFF; V gene: TRBV6-5; J gene: TRBJ2-1; clone size: -; D gene: TRBD2
CDR3 DNA: TGTGCCACCAGTGATCCCGGGACTAGCGACCCGTGGCGCACAGATACGCAGTATTTT; CDR3 protein: CATSDPGTSDPWRTDTQYF; V gene: TRBV24-1; J gene: TRBJ2-3; clone size: -; D gene: TRBD2
CDR3 DNA: TGTGCCAGCTCACCAGGTTGGCGATATAATGAGCAGTTCTTC; CDR3 protein: CASSPGWRYNEQFF; V gene: TRBV18; J gene: TRBJ2-1; clone size: -; D gene: -
CDR3 DNA: TGTGCCAGCAGCTTAGGGACTAGCGGGAGGGCCGTCCACGAGCAGTACTTC; CDR3 protein: CASSLGTSGRAVHEQYF; V gene: TRBV11-2; J gene: TRBJ2-7; clone size: medium-sized; D gene: TRBD2
CDR3 DNA: TGTGCCAGCAGAGCCTCAGGGTACAATGAGCAGTTCTTC; CDR3 protein: CASRASGYNEQFF; V gene: TRBV7-6; J gene: TRBJ2-1; clone size: few; D gene: -
CDR3 DNA: TGTGCCACCAGCAGAGAGGACGTTCTGAACACTGAAGCTTTCTTT; CDR3 protein: CATSREDVLNTEAFF; V gene: TRBV15; J gene: TRBJ1-1; clone size: -; D gene: -
CDR3 DNA: TGCAGCGTTGAACTAGCGGGAGTAAAAGAGACCCAGTACTTC; CDR3 protein: CSVELAGVKETQYF; V gene: TRBV29-1; J gene: TRBJ2-5; clone size: few; D gene: TRBD2
CDR3 DNA: TGTGCCAGCAGCTCGGGGCGCGGCGAGCAGTACTTC; CDR3 protein: CASSSGRGEQYF; V gene: TRBV7-9; J gene: TRBJ2-7; clone size: few; D gene: -
CDR3 DNA: TGTGCCAGCAGCCCCGCCCTAGGTCTGGAGACCCAGTACTTC; CDR3 protein: CASSPALGLETQYF; V gene: TRBV7-9; J gene: TRBJ2-5; clone size: few; D gene: -
CDR3 DNA: TGCAGTGCTGACGGGACTAGCGGGGGGAACCCTGGTGAGACCCAGTACTTC; CDR3 protein: CSADGTSGGNPGETQYF; V gene: TRBV20-1; J gene: TRBJ2-5; clone size: few; D gene: TRBD2
CDR3 DNA: TGTGCCAGCAGCCAAGAGGGTTGGATAACTGAAGCTTTCTTT; CDR3 protein: CASSQEGWITEAFF; V gene: TRBV14; J gene: TRBJ1-1; clone size: once; D gene: -
CDR3 DNA: TGTGCCAGCAGCTCTTCGACAGATGACTATGGCTACACCTTC; CDR3 protein: CASSSSTDDYGYTF; V gene: TRBV7-9; J gene: TRBJ1-2; clone size: few; D gene: -
CDR3 DNA: TGTGCCAGCTCACCACCTTCCCGCTACGAGCAGTACTTC; CDR3 protein: CASSPPSRYEQYF; V gene: TRBV18; J gene: TRBJ2-7; clone size: -; D gene: -
CDR3 DNA: TGTGCCAGCAGTCCCGGTTGGGAAGCTAACTATGGCTACACCTTC; CDR3 protein: CASSPGWEANYGYTF; V gene: TRBV12-3/TRBV12-4; J gene: TRBJ1-2; clone size: few; D gene: -
CDR3 DNA: TGTGCCAGCAGCACCCGTGGGGCCTACGAGCAGTACTTC; CDR3 protein: CASSTRGAYEQYF; V gene: TRBV7-9; J gene: TRBJ2-7; clone size: -; D gene: -
CDR3 DNA: TGTGCCAGCAGCTTTTCCGAGACTAACACCGGGGATCTGTTTTTT; CDR3 protein: CASSFSETNTGDLFF; V gene: TRBV7-2; J gene: TRBJ2-2; clone size: -; D gene: -
CDR3 DNA: TGTGCCAGCAGCGGGGCGTCTTCCTACGAGCAGTACTTC; CDR3 protein: CASSGASSYEQYF; V gene: TRBV9; J gene: TRBJ2-7; clone size: -; D gene: -
CDR3 DNA: TGTGCCAGCAGCTTAGTTGCGGGACGGGACCTTGAAGCTTTCTTT; CDR3 protein: CASSLVAGRDLEAFF; V gene: TRBV7-8; J gene: TRBJ1-1; clone size: few; D gene: -
CDR3 DNA: TGTGCCAGCAGTTCACTAGGGAGTGAGCAGTTCTTC; CDR3 protein: CASSSLGSEQFF; V gene: TRBV3-1; J gene: TRBJ2-1; clone size: -; D gene: -
CDR3 DNA: TGTGCCAGCAGTTCCTACGGGACAGGGAATATGAACACTGAAGCTTTCTTT; CDR3 protein: CASSSYGTGNMNTEAFF; V gene: TRBV6-5; J gene: TRBJ1-1; clone size: -; D gene: TRBD1
CDR3 DNA: TGTGCCATCAACCAGGCCCCCGGCACTGAAGCTTTCTTT; CDR3 protein: CAINQAPGTEAFF; V gene: TRBV10-3; J gene: TRBJ1-1; clone size: few; D gene: -
CDR3 DNA: TGTGCCAGCACCGGACAGTACTCCTACGAGCAGTACTTC; CDR3 protein: CASTGQYSYEQYF; V gene: TRBV2; J gene: TRBJ2-7; clone size: few; D gene: -
CDR3 DNA: TGTGCCAGCAGCATAAACGGGGGATTTAGCTATGAGCAGTTCTTC; CDR3 protein: CASSINGGFSYEQFF; V gene: TRBV7-3; J gene: TRBJ2-1; clone size: many; D gene: -
CDR3 DNA: TGCGCCAGCAGCCAAGATTGGGACAGGACGGAGTTCTTC; CDR3 protein: CASSQDWDRTEFF; V gene: TRBV4-1; J gene: TRBJ2-1; clone size: -; D gene: TRBD1
CDR3 DNA: TGTGCCAGCAGCTCCCCGGACAGGACCGCCGGAACTTTCTTT; CDR3 protein: CASSSPDRTAGTFF; V gene: TRBV7-9; J gene: TRBJ1-1; clone size: medium-sized; D gene: TRBD1